The source of this T cell receptor (beta chain) is a study of blood T cell repertoires in COVID-19. The wider study: From T cells, B-cell-depleted T cells, or PBMCs came the material, which was cDNA or gDNA.

Trimming removed 8 bases from V and 9 bases from J, with 14 bases in between. The CDR3 is 11 residues long. Germline CDR1 KGHSH, CDR2 LQKENI. TCRdb's copy holds only in-frame clones and misses some; the assay was immunoSEQ multiplex PCR. The sample includes 150,000 to 200,000 clones, over 75% of them seen just once. The TCR sequence derives from a woman in her late teens or twenties who had recovered from COVID-19. The chain recombines TRBV18 with TRBJ2-7, with D possibly being TRBD2 (6 bases). The sample was PBMCs or T cells enriched from blood (not recorded which). This CDR3 reads CASRTDGGQYF. The CDR3, as DNA: TGTGCCAGCCGTACAGACGGGGGGCAGTACTTC. Variable domain in full (rest from reference TRBV18 and TRBJ2-7): NAGVMQNPRHLVRRRGQEARLRCSPMKGHSHVYWYRQLPEEGLKFMVYLQKENIIDESGMPKERFSAEFPKEGPSILRIQQVVRGDSAAYFCASRTDGGQYFGPGTRLTVT.